Given below is one T cell receptor beta chain in context. Its antigen is still unknown. Germline V CDR1 and CDR2: MNHEY, SVGAGI. V lost 6 bases to trimming and J lost 4 bases, with 4 bases between them. The CDR3 spans 11 residues. The data belong to a study of T cell responses to AZD1222 COVID-19 vaccine. Sequenced by immunoSEQ multiplex PCR; TCRdb stores in-frame clones only, minus some. The profile shows roughly 110,000 clones, about 89% of them singletons. Study results and limitations: The reported proportion of spike-specific TCRs targeting unmutated variant regions was nearly half.

Sample: peripheral blood, taken 28 days after the second AZD1222 dose. The chain recombines TRBV6-5 with TRBJ1-5; D unresolved. The receptor was derived from an adult who received the AZD1222 COVID-19 vaccine. CDR3 bases: TGTGCCAGCAGAATAAATCAGCCCCAGCATTTT. Translation gives CASRINQPQHF.